The clone carrying this TCR beta chain was counted a few times. The sample belongs to a study of blood T cell repertoires in COVID-19. One Seattle source followed patients from active infection through their disease course. This table comes from immunoSEQ multiplex PCR, and its TCRdb copy is limited to in-frame clones, with some not included. The sample has approximately 170,000 clones, about 88% seen once. This CDR3 has 16 residues. The V gene lost 5 bases and the J gene lost 1 base, with 15 bases spanning the gap. Germline V gives CDR1 MDHEN, CDR2 SYDVKM. This chain links TRBV28 with TRBJ1-3; D ambiguous. Sample: peripheral blood. This TCR came from an elderly woman with COVID-19, enrolled during active disease. The CDR3 spells CASSTTQLLSGNTIYF. The CDR3 nucleotides read TGTGCCAGCAGTACCACCCAATTGCTATCTGGAAACACCATATATTTT.